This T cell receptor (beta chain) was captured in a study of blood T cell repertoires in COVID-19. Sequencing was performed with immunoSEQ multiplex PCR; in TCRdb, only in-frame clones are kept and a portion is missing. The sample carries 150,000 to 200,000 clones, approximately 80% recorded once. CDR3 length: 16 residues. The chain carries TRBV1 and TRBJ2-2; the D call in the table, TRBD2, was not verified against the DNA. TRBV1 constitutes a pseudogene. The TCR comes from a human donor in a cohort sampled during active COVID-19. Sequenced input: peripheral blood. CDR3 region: CTSPPGVAENTGELFF. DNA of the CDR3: TGCACCAGCCCCCCTGGGGTAGCGGAGAACACCGGGGAGCTGTTTTTT.